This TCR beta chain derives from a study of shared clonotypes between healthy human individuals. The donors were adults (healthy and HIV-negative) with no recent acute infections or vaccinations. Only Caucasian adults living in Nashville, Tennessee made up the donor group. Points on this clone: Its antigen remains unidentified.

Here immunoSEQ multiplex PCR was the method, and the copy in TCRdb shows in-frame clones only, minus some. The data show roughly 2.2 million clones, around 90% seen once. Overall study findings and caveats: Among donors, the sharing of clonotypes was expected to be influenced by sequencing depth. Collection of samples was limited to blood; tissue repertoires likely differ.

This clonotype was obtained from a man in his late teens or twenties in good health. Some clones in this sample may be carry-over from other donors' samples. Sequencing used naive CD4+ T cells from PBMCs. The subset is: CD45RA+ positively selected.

CDR3 sequence: CASRTDRDYTGELFF. The DNA for the CDR3 is TGTGCCAGCAGGACGGACAGGGATTACACCGGGGAGCTGTTTTTT. The chain joins TRBV5-4 to TRBJ2-2; the match to TRBD1 covers 8 bases. The V segment lost 5 bases and the J segment 3 bases; nucleotides outside the gene matches: 6. Germline assignment: CDR1 SGHNT and CDR2 YYREEE (reference sequence). The CDR3 sequence is 15 residues long.